This T cell receptor (beta chain) comes out of a study of blood T cells in healthy people across ages. The CDR3 is 15 residues long. CDR1 is SEHNR and CDR2 is FQNEAQ in the germline V gene (reference sequence). With 4 bases clipped from V and 2 bases from J, the junction kept 4 bases outside the gene matches. Next came a second PCR, run for 7 to 11 cycles, which used a sample-barcoded 5' primer along with a J-beta primer mix. TCRdb reprocessed the 5' RACE reads with MiXCR, giving one entry per CDR3 protein. The sample contains about 1.8 million distinct CDR3 sequences, just under 50% of which appear only once.

Sequencing used blood. This sequence joins TRBV7-9 and TRBJ1-5; 8 nucleotides align to TRBD1. The clonotype originates from a woman in her forties in good health. The CDR3 nucleotides read TGTGCCAGCAGCTCGGGACAGGCCGGCAATCAGCCCCAGCATTTT. Protein sequence: CASSSGQAGNQPQHF.